These T cell receptor beta chains were read from a single sample in a study of T cells in Graves' hyperthyroidism and ophthalmopathy. TCRdb analysed the multiplex PCR reads with MiXCR anew, one entry per CDR3 protein. The sample yields 500,000 to 800,000 distinct CDR3 sequences, about 14% seen once. Sample: blood. Receptor source: a woman in her forties or fifties with Graves' ophthalmopathy. The conserved cysteine and the conserved F or W are not part of the CDR3 here.

j_call: TRBJ2-4
v_call: TRBV28
cdr3_aa: ASRYRTVPPKNIQY

j_call: TRBJ1-1
v_call: TRBV27
cdr3_aa: ASSWGRGATEAF

j_call: TRBJ1-1
v_call: TRBV5-1
cdr3_aa: ASSVEGPGSEAF

j_call: TRBJ2-7
v_call: TRBV7-2
cdr3_aa: ASSLARDSGREGQY

j_call: TRBJ2-2
v_call: TRBV24-1
cdr3_aa: ATSWGDTGELF

j_call: TRBJ2-1
v_call: TRBV7-9
cdr3_aa: ASSRASGYNEQF

j_call: TRBJ2-7
v_call: TRBV28
cdr3_aa: ASSSGGRSYEQY

j_call: TRBJ2-1
v_call: TRBV5-6
cdr3_aa: ASSSAHRSSYNEQF

j_call: TRBJ2-2
v_call: TRBV7-3
cdr3_aa: ASSPPGLITGELF

j_call: TRBJ1-1
v_call: TRBV28
cdr3_aa: ASRPEGGRNTEAF